A selection of T cell receptor beta chains follows, all from one sample in a study of blood T cell repertoires in COVID-19. The protocol was immunoSEQ multiplex PCR, while the TCRdb copy is restricted to in-frame clones and leaves out a portion. Here the sample spans hundreds of thousands of clones, around 91% being singletons. The sequenced sample consisted of peripheral blood. The source is a woman aged 18-29 years who had recovered from COVID-19. Both conserved end residues are part of each CDR3. D genes are given only for firm matches. Where a row states a size, it is once, few, many or the class of an expanded clone; other rows omit it.

d_gene: TRBD1
abundance: -
v_gene: TRBV7-9
j_gene: TRBJ2-1
CDR3nt: TGTGCCAGCAGCTACCGGGACAGGGGAGTACATGAGCAGTTCTTC
CDR3aa: CASSYRDRGVHEQFF

d_gene: TRBD1
abundance: -
v_gene: TRBV10-1
j_gene: TRBJ1-1
CDR3nt: TGCGCCAGCAGTGAACTCAGACAGGGGGGAACTGAAGCTTTCTTT
CDR3aa: CASSELRQGGTEAFF

d_gene: -
abundance: -
v_gene: TRBV27
j_gene: TRBJ2-1
CDR3nt: TGTGCCAGCAGTTTATCGTTGGGAGTATCCTACAATGAGCAGTTCTTC
CDR3aa: CASSLSLGVSYNEQFF

d_gene: -
abundance: -
v_gene: TRBV9
j_gene: TRBJ1-1
CDR3nt: TGTGCCAGCAGCGTAGGACATAAGACAGTGAACACTGAAGCTTTCTTT
CDR3aa: CASSVGHKTVNTEAFF

d_gene: -
abundance: -
v_gene: TRBV5-6
j_gene: TRBJ1-1
CDR3nt: TGTGCCAGCAGCTTGGGACAGGAAGCTTTCTTT
CDR3aa: CASSLGQEAFF

d_gene: TRBD1
abundance: -
v_gene: TRBV11-3
j_gene: TRBJ1-3
CDR3nt: TGTGCCAGCAGCCCCAGGGGGCCGGGTGGAAACACCATATATTTT
CDR3aa: CASSPRGPGGNTIYF

d_gene: -
abundance: -
v_gene: TRBV21-1
j_gene: TRBJ2-1
CDR3nt: TGTGCCAGCAGCAAGTTATCCAGGGACAGCTCCTACAATGAGCAGTTCTTC
CDR3aa: CASSKLSRDSSYNEQFF

d_gene: TRBD2
abundance: -
v_gene: TRBV19
j_gene: TRBJ2-3
CDR3nt: TGTGCCAGTAAACGGGGACTAGCGGGAGCAGATACGCAGTATTTT
CDR3aa: CASKRGLAGADTQYF

d_gene: TRBD1
abundance: -
v_gene: TRBV19
j_gene: TRBJ1-2
CDR3nt: TGTGCCAGTAGTACCCGGGACAGCCTCTATGGCTACACCTTC
CDR3aa: CASSTRDSLYGYTF

d_gene: TRBD1
abundance: -
v_gene: TRBV11-3
j_gene: TRBJ1-1
CDR3nt: TGTGCCAGCAGCTCCACAGGGGGCTGGACTGAAGCTTTCTTT
CDR3aa: CASSSTGGWTEAFF

d_gene: TRBD1
abundance: -
v_gene: TRBV6-5
j_gene: TRBJ1-2
CDR3nt: TGTGCCAGCAGTCCTAGGACAGGTCGTAATGGCTACACCTTC
CDR3aa: CASSPRTGRNGYTF

d_gene: -
abundance: once
v_gene: TRBV3-1/TRBV3-2
j_gene: TRBJ2-5
CDR3nt: TGTGCCAGCAGAAGGACTATCCGTTCGGAGACCCAGTACTTC
CDR3aa: CASRRTIRSETQYF

d_gene: TRBD1
abundance: -
v_gene: TRBV14
j_gene: TRBJ1-1
CDR3nt: TGTGCCAGCAGCCAACGGACAGGGAACACTGAAGCTTTCTTT
CDR3aa: CASSQRTGNTEAFF

d_gene: TRBD1
abundance: -
v_gene: TRBV3-1/TRBV3-2
j_gene: TRBJ1-2
CDR3nt: TGTGCCAGCAGCCAAGATCTGAGGACAGGTGGAAATGGCTACACCTTC
CDR3aa: CASSQDLRTGGNGYTF

d_gene: -
abundance: -
v_gene: TRBV6-6
j_gene: TRBJ1-1
CDR3nt: TGTGCCAGCAGTTACAGGGGTCGACAGAACACTGAAGCTTTCTTT
CDR3aa: CASSYRGRQNTEAFF

d_gene: -
abundance: -
v_gene: TRBV6-5
j_gene: TRBJ1-3
CDR3nt: TGTGCCAGCGGGAAGGGAGGGGCTGGAAACACCATATATTTT
CDR3aa: CASGKGGAGNTIYF

d_gene: -
abundance: -
v_gene: TRBV5-1
j_gene: TRBJ1-1
CDR3nt: TGCGCCAGCAGGCTAGGGACTACTGAAGCTTTCTTT
CDR3aa: CASRLGTTEAFF

d_gene: TRBD2
abundance: once
v_gene: TRBV9
j_gene: TRBJ2-3
CDR3nt: TGTGCCAGCAGCGTAGACCCTAGCGGGACCGATACGCAGTATTTT
CDR3aa: CASSVDPSGTDTQYF

d_gene: TRBD1
abundance: -
v_gene: TRBV5-1
j_gene: TRBJ1-1
CDR3nt: TGCGCCAGCAGCTTGGGCGGGGACAGCCTTGAAGCTTTCTTT
CDR3aa: CASSLGGDSLEAFF

d_gene: -
abundance: -
v_gene: TRBV29-1
j_gene: TRBJ2-1
CDR3nt: TGCAGCGGACTCGACAATGAGCAGTTCTTC
CDR3aa: CSGLDNEQFF

d_gene: TRBD1
abundance: -
v_gene: TRBV6-2/TRBV6-3
j_gene: TRBJ2-2
CDR3nt: TGTGCCAGCAGTTACGTTTCCGGACAGGGGGACACCGGGGAGCTGTTTTTT
CDR3aa: CASSYVSGQGDTGELFF

d_gene: TRBD2
abundance: -
v_gene: TRBV7-2
j_gene: TRBJ2-1
CDR3nt: TGTGCCAGCGTAGCGGGAGTCTACAATGAGCAGTTCTTC
CDR3aa: CASVAGVYNEQFF

d_gene: -
abundance: -
v_gene: TRBV7-9
j_gene: TRBJ2-3
CDR3nt: TGTGCCAGCAGCTTAAGCCTGAACACAGATACGCAGTATTTT
CDR3aa: CASSLSLNTDTQYF

d_gene: -
abundance: -
v_gene: TRBV5-1
j_gene: TRBJ1-4
CDR3nt: TGCGCCAGCAGCTTGACAGCAACTAATGAAAAACTGTTTTTT
CDR3aa: CASSLTATNEKLFF

d_gene: -
abundance: -
v_gene: TRBV19
j_gene: TRBJ2-3
CDR3nt: TGTGCCAGTAGTCCTCGGCGGGGCGGTAGCACAGATACGCAGTATTTT
CDR3aa: CASSPRRGGSTDTQYF

d_gene: -
abundance: once
v_gene: TRBV5-1
j_gene: TRBJ2-2
CDR3nt: TGCGCCAGCAGCCCCCGCGGGGTGGTAATGGACGGGGAGCTGTTTTTT
CDR3aa: CASSPRGVVMDGELFF

d_gene: TRBD1
abundance: once
v_gene: TRBV7-9
j_gene: TRBJ1-1
CDR3nt: TGTGCCAGCAGCTTCGGGGGCATGAACAGGGGGCTCGAAGCTTTCTTT
CDR3aa: CASSFGGMNRGLEAFF

d_gene: -
abundance: -
v_gene: TRBV5-1
j_gene: TRBJ2-3
CDR3nt: TGCGCCAGCAGCTTCCCCGTCCGGGAGTCGACAGATACGCAGTATTTT
CDR3aa: CASSFPVRESTDTQYF

d_gene: TRBD2
abundance: -
v_gene: TRBV5-1
j_gene: TRBJ2-1
CDR3nt: TGCGCCAGCAGCTTTCTAGCGGGAGTTAGTAATGAGCAGTTCTTC
CDR3aa: CASSFLAGVSNEQFF

d_gene: -
abundance: -
v_gene: TRBV7-2
j_gene: TRBJ2-5
CDR3nt: TGTGCCAGCAGCCCCACCCGAGCGACGGAGACCCAGTACTTC
CDR3aa: CASSPTRATETQYF

d_gene: -
abundance: -
v_gene: TRBV20-1
j_gene: TRBJ2-2
CDR3nt: TGCAGCGCAAGCGGACCCGGGGAGCTGTTTTTT
CDR3aa: CSASGPGELFF

d_gene: -
abundance: -
v_gene: TRBV11-3
j_gene: TRBJ2-3
CDR3nt: TGTGCCAGCAGCCCCGGAGGCGATACGCAGTATTTT
CDR3aa: CASSPGGDTQYF

d_gene: -
abundance: -
v_gene: TRBV2
j_gene: TRBJ1-1
CDR3nt: TGTGCCAGCAGTGAGGCCGGGACTTTATTAACGGCTGAAGCTTTCTTT
CDR3aa: CASSEAGTLLTAEAFF

d_gene: TRBD1
abundance: -
v_gene: TRBV14
j_gene: TRBJ1-2
CDR3nt: TGTGCCAGCAGCCCTTATCCCGGGCAGGGGGTGGGTCCCTATGGCTACACCTTC
CDR3aa: CASSPYPGQGVGPYGYTF

d_gene: -
abundance: -
v_gene: TRBV10-2
j_gene: TRBJ1-2
CDR3nt: TGCGCCAGCAGTGAGTCGGGCCAGGGGCCGGAACATGGCTACACCTTC
CDR3aa: CASSESGQGPEHGYTF

d_gene: TRBD1
abundance: -
v_gene: TRBV7-2
j_gene: TRBJ1-2
CDR3nt: TGTGCCAGCAGCAAAGAGGGCAGGGGGCTGGGTGGCTACACCTTC
CDR3aa: CASSKEGRGLGGYTF

d_gene: -
abundance: -
v_gene: TRBV5-4
j_gene: TRBJ1-4
CDR3nt: TGTGCCAGCAGCTTATCGTCGTCCGCAACTAATGAAAAACTGTTTTTT
CDR3aa: CASSLSSSATNEKLFF

d_gene: TRBD1
abundance: -
v_gene: TRBV15
j_gene: TRBJ2-2
CDR3nt: TGTGCCACCAGCAGGGGACAGGGGTATACGGACACCGGGGAGCTGTTTTTT
CDR3aa: CATSRGQGYTDTGELFF

d_gene: -
abundance: -
v_gene: TRBV29-1
j_gene: TRBJ1-3
CDR3nt: TGCAGCGTTCAGAGCAGGGGCCGCAGTGACACCATATATTTT
CDR3aa: CSVQSRGRSDTIYF

d_gene: -
abundance: -
v_gene: TRBV6-4
j_gene: TRBJ1-1
CDR3nt: TGTGCCAGCAGTGTTGGCAGGGGAACTGAAGCTTTCTTT
CDR3aa: CASSVGRGTEAFF

d_gene: TRBD1
abundance: -
v_gene: TRBV2
j_gene: TRBJ1-2
CDR3nt: TGTGCCAGCAGAGAGGACAGGGGCCGCTATGGCTACACCTTC
CDR3aa: CASREDRGRYGYTF

d_gene: -
abundance: few
v_gene: TRBV19
j_gene: TRBJ1-2
CDR3nt: TGTGCCAGTAGTATTGAGGGGGTATGGTCGTATGGCTACACCTTC
CDR3aa: CASSIEGVWSYGYTF

d_gene: TRBD2
abundance: -
v_gene: TRBV6-4
j_gene: TRBJ2-1
CDR3nt: TGTGCCAGCAGCCCACATAGCGGGTCCTACAATGAGCAGTTCTTC
CDR3aa: CASSPHSGSYNEQFF

d_gene: -
abundance: once
v_gene: TRBV18
j_gene: TRBJ1-4
CDR3nt: TGTGCCAGCTCTGTCTCCTTTCCGTCGACTAATGAAAAACTGTTTTTT
CDR3aa: CASSVSFPSTNEKLFF

d_gene: -
abundance: -
v_gene: TRBV2
j_gene: TRBJ1-3
CDR3nt: TGTGCCAGCAGTGGCCCCAGGGCGAACACCATATATTTT
CDR3aa: CASSGPRANTIYF

d_gene: TRBD1
abundance: -
v_gene: TRBV5-4
j_gene: TRBJ1-2
CDR3nt: TGTGCCAGCAGCCCTACCGGGACAGGGGCCGCCTATTCCGGCTACACCTTC
CDR3aa: CASSPTGTGAAYSGYTF

d_gene: -
abundance: -
v_gene: TRBV3-1/TRBV3-2
j_gene: TRBJ1-6
CDR3nt: TGTGCCAGCAGCCAAGGTCAGGGGTTACCCCTCCACTTT
CDR3aa: CASSQGQGLPLHF

d_gene: -
abundance: -
v_gene: TRBV5-1
j_gene: TRBJ2-5
CDR3nt: TGCGCCAGCAGCTCGGAACAGGGAAGGGAGACCCAGTACTTC
CDR3aa: CASSSEQGRETQYF

d_gene: -
abundance: -
v_gene: TRBV19
j_gene: TRBJ2-2
CDR3nt: TGTGCCAGTAGTATAGATCGGGGGTACACCGGGGAGCTGTTTTTT
CDR3aa: CASSIDRGYTGELFF

d_gene: TRBD2
abundance: -
v_gene: TRBV6-5
j_gene: TRBJ2-1
CDR3nt: TGTGCCAGCAGGGGGGGGACTAGTGGATACAATGAGCAGTTCTTC
CDR3aa: CASRGGTSGYNEQFF

d_gene: TRBD1
abundance: -
v_gene: TRBV6-2/TRBV6-3
j_gene: TRBJ1-2
CDR3nt: TGTGCCAGCAGTTACACCCAACAGGGGACGCGAGGCTACACCTTC
CDR3aa: CASSYTQQGTRGYTF

d_gene: -
abundance: -
v_gene: TRBV27
j_gene: TRBJ1-1
CDR3nt: TGTGCCAGCAGAGGGACATCCCTAGTGGAAGCTTTCTTT
CDR3aa: CASRGTSLVEAFF

d_gene: TRBD2
abundance: -
v_gene: TRBV7-2
j_gene: TRBJ2-3
CDR3nt: TGTGCCAGCAGCACGACTAGCGGGAGGATTTCTGATACGCAGTATTTT
CDR3aa: CASSTTSGRISDTQYF